Listed here are 2 T cell receptor beta chains from one sample, sequenced in a study of monozygotic twins with cystic fibrosis. Using immunoSEQ multiplex PCR, the repertoire was profiled, and TCRdb retains in-frame clones only, with some absent. Of 20,000 to 25,000 clones listed, about 97% were seen once; the top ten hold roughly 0.15%. The source material was blood. All receptors derive from a girl aged 10 to 17 with cystic fibrosis.

The DNA of the CDR3 is TGTGCCAGCAGCTTATCTGGGCGGGAGGGCCGCAATGAGCAGTTCTTC. Protein product: CASSLSGREGRNEQFF. This sequence joins TRBV7-3 and TRBJ2-1, with 9 positions matching TRBD2. The CDR3 loop spans 16 amino acids. V shed 2 bases and J 6 bases; nucleotides not matched to a gene: 8. Germline V lookup: CDR1 SGHTA, CDR2 FQGTGA.

This rearrangement joins TRBV7-9 to TRBJ2-5; D gene ambiguous. Germline CDR1 reads SEHNR; CDR2 reads FQNEAQ (reference sequence). The CDR3 sequence is 15 residues long. V lost 2 bases and J 2 bases, leaving 12 bases between the germline ends. Written as DNA, the CDR3 is TGTGCCAGCAGCTTATTCATTAGAGTGCAAGAGACCCAGTACTTC. It encodes CASSLFIRVQETQYF.